This TCR beta chain appears in the sequencing data of a study of identical twins. Study-level findings and limits: Within twin pairs, the out-of-frame alpha sequences they shared showed excess low generation probability.

This clonotype was counted ten times or more. The antigen remains undetermined. A universal primer binding site was introduced by template switching. The final cDNA contained unique molecular identifiers. Each CDR3 protein gets one entry after TCRdb re-called the 5' RACE reads with MiXCR. The sample holds approximately 670,000 distinct CDR3 sequences, approximately 6.1% seen once. Trimming left V 8 bases short and J 6 bases short, with 23 bases between. The CDR3 has 16 amino acids. The source of this sequence is a man between 18 and 35 years old in good health. The sample comprised naive T cells sorted from blood. This rearrangement joins TRBV12-3 or TRBV12-4 to TRBJ2-1; no reliable D call. The CDR3 loop reads CASCLGGSPSINEQFF. The CDR3 DNA reads TGTGCCAGCTGTCTGGGTGGGTCCCCGTCCATCAATGAGCAGTTCTTC.